The 19 T cell receptor beta chains below were found in one sample sequenced in a study of cytomegalovirus exposure and HLA in healthy donors. The PCR employed 60 Vbeta primers together with 13 Jbeta primers. The data were produced by immunoSEQ multiplex PCR, yet TCRdb's version contains in-frame clones alone and is incomplete. The sample lists around 150,000 clones, 63% occurring once. The sample taken for sequencing was PBMCs. The receptors were gathered from a woman in her sixties in good health and CMV-seropositive.

The V gene is TRBV25-1, the J gene TRBJ2-5, with D hard to call. Germline V gene sequence: CDR1 MGHDK, CDR2 SYGVNS. Between the trimmed V and J ends, which lost 1 base and 2 bases, there was a span of 8 bases. The CDR3 spans 14 residues. The DNA of the CDR3 is TGTGCCAGCAGTGAATGGCCGCTGCAAGAGACCCAGTACTTC. Protein: CASSEWPLQETQYF.

This clone was counted a few times. The rearrangement links TRBV6-4 to TRBJ1-1; D not resolved. The CDR3 covers 14 residues. Looked up from germline, CDR1 is MRHNA and CDR2 is SNTAGT. Trimming cost V 0 bases and J 1 base, with 6 bases left between them. The CDR3 sequence: CASSDSIGNTEAFF. In nucleotides, the CDR3 is TGTGCCAGCAGTGACTCGATCGGGAACACTGAAGCTTTCTTT.

The chain employs TRBV29-1 and TRBJ1-1, with a weak D call TRBD1 (6 bases). Germline CDR1 and CDR2: SQVTM and ANQGSEA. The CDR3 covers 12 residues. V lost 8 bases and J 1 base, leaving 11 bases between the germline ends. The CDR3 reads CSTSGANTEAFF. The CDR3 nucleotides read TGCAGCACCTCAGGGGCGAACACTGAAGCTTTCTTT.

The V and J genes are TRBV14 and TRBJ2-5; maybe TRBD2 (6 bases). V lost 0 bases to trimming and J lost 7 bases, with 9 bases between them. CDR3 length: 13 residues. In germline, CDR1 is SGHDN, CDR2 FVKESK. The CDR3 loop reads CASSQDLGGTQYF. CDR3 bases: TGTGCCAGCAGCCAAGATCTGGGGGGGACCCAGTACTTC.

The V call is TRBV9, the J call TRBJ1-4, with D tentatively TRBD1 (5 bases). Germline values: CDR1 SGDLS, CDR2 YYNGEE. The CDR3 runs 15 residues. The V and J ends lost 2 bases and 0 bases respectively, with 8 bases between them. CDR3 DNA: TGTGCCAGCAGCGTTGGGGCCTCAACTAATGAAAAACTGTTTTTT. It codes for CASSVGASTNEKLFF.

This rearrangement joins TRBV6-5 to TRBJ2-7, with D possibly matching TRBD2 (5 bases). Trimming stripped 3 bases from V and 0 bases from J, with 9 bases between. Germline V lookup: CDR1 MNHEY, CDR2 SVGAGI. The CDR3 contains 14 residues. CDR3 amino acids: CASSYSRDSYEQYF. For the CDR3, the DNA is TGTGCCAGCAGTTATAGCCGGGACTCCTACGAGCAGTACTTC.

This clone was picked up a small number of times. V is TRBV5-1 and J is TRBJ2-1; D is uncertain. The CDR3 extends over 13 amino acids. In germline, CDR1 is SGHRS, CDR2 YFSETQ. Trimming removed 4 bases at V and 9 bases at J, with 14 bases between. CDR3: CASSAHSGLEQFF. CDR3 nucleotides: TGCGCCAGCAGCGCTCACAGTGGTCTTGAGCAGTTCTTC.

The J gene is TRBJ1-3, the V gene TRBV25-1; TRBD1 agrees at 8 bases. This CDR3 region has 16 residues. CDR1 MGHDK and CDR2 SYGVNS come from the germline V gene. After removal of 3 bases from V and 3 bases from J, the junction contained 7 bases not matched to a gene. The CDR3 coding sequence is TGTGCCAGCAGTGACTTCGGGACAGGCTATGGAAACACCATATATTTT. Amino acid sequence: CASSDFGTGYGNTIYF.

The chain is built from TRBV7-2 and TRBJ2-1; 7 bases are shared with TRBD2. Germline CDR1 is SGHTA and CDR2 is FQGNSA. V shed 3 bases, J shed 7 bases, and the junction held 6 bases outside the gene matches. CDR3 size: 14 residues. The CDR3 DNA sequence: TGTGCCAGCAGCTTGGTGGCGGGAGATAATGAGCAGTTCTTC. Protein sequence: CASSLVAGDNEQFF.

The chain links TRBV7-9 to TRBJ2-7; TRBD2 aligns across 7 bases. CDR1 SEHNR and CDR2 FQNEAQ come from the germline V gene (reference sequence). V lost 5 bases to trimming and J lost 7 bases; unmatched junction nucleotides: 11. CDR3 length: 14 residues. CDR3 region: CASSPGTTGGEQYF. Here the CDR3 DNA reads TGTGCCAGCAGCCCAGGGACTACGGGTGGGGAGCAGTACTTC.

A single count supports this clone. V usage is TRBV5-1 and J usage is TRBJ2-1; tentative D call: TRBD2 (5 bases). V was trimmed by 4 bases and J by 1 base, leaving 12 bases between them. The CDR3 runs 15 residues. Germline values: CDR1 SGHRS, CDR2 YFSETQ. The CDR3 coding sequence is TGCGCCAGCAGCCCGGGGTCAGGATCCTACAATGAGCAGTTCTTC. Protein product: CASSPGSGSYNEQFF.

This chain joins TRBV6-1 and TRBJ2-5, with 7 bases fitting TRBD1. Germline V gene lookup returns CDR1 MNHNS and CDR2 SASEGT. The CDR3 consists of 13 residues. V shed 6 bases, J shed 5 bases, and the junction held 6 bases outside the gene matches. DNA of the CDR3: TGTGCCAGCAGCCGAGACAGGGTTGAGACCCAGTACTTC. This gives the protein CASSRDRVETQYF.

The chain joins TRBV18 to TRBJ1-1, with a tentative D call TRBD1 (6 bases). The V end was cut by 3 bases, the J end by 1 base, with 9 bases between. The CDR3 covers 14 residues. Germline V gene data show CDR1 as KGHSH and CDR2 as LQKENI. The DNA of the CDR3 is TGTGCCAGCTCACCTATGGACAGGAACACTGAAGCTTTCTTT. This sequence encodes CASSPMDRNTEAFF. Full variable domain (rest looked up from reference TRBV18 and TRBJ1-1): NAGVMQNPRHLVRRRGQEARLRCSPMKGHSHVYWYRQLPEEGLKFMVYLQKENIIDESGMPKERFSAEFPKEGPSILRIQQVVRGDSAAYFCASSPMDRNTEAFFGQGTRLTVV.

This rearrangement joins TRBV7-9 to TRBJ2-3, with TRBD2 identical over 9 bases. The CDR3 is 15 amino acids. V trimming: 3 bases; J trimming: 2 bases; junction bases outside the gene matches: 3. The germline gives CDR1 SEHNR, CDR2 FQNEAQ (reference sequence). CDR3 nucleotides: TGTGCCAGCAGCTTGGCGGGGGGGGACACAGATACGCAGTATTTT. This translates into CASSLAGGDTDTQYF. The full variable domain, completed using reference TRBV7-9 and TRBJ2-3, is DTGVSQNPRHKITKRGQNVTFRCDPISEHNRLYWYRQTLGQGPEFLTYFQNEAQLEKSRLLSDRFSAERPKGSFSTLEIQRTEQGDSAMYLCASSLAGGDTDTQYFGPGTRLTVL.

There are a few counts of this clone. The chain couples TRBV11-2 to TRBJ2-5; 10 bases fit TRBD2. There are 15 residues in the CDR3. Germline trimming cut 5 bases from V and 5 bases from J; bases unmatched to any gene: 8. Germline V CDR1 and CDR2: SGHAT, FQNNGV. CDR3 sequence (DNA): TGTGCCAGCAGCGGGGCCGGACTAGCGGCCGAGACCCAGTACTTC. It encodes CASSGAGLAAETQYF.

The CDR3 sequence: CASSSGDRGVAFF. The DNA for the CDR3 is TGCGCCAGCAGCTCAGGGGACAGAGGTGTAGCTTTCTTT. This sequence joins TRBV5-1 and TRBJ1-1, with TRBD1 matching over 7 bases. The J segment lost 10 bases and the V segment lost 3 bases, leaving 9 bases of the junction unmatched. The germline gives CDR1 SGHRS, CDR2 YFSETQ. CDR3 size: 13 residues.

This clone has just a few counts. The rearrangement links TRBV5-1 to TRBJ2-3, with 8 bases matching TRBD2. The CDR3 runs to 15 residues. V lost 4 bases and J lost 4; bases outside the gene matches: 8. In germline, CDR1 is SGHRS, CDR2 YFSETQ. CDR3 loop: CASSPGGGRPDTQYF. In nucleotides, the CDR3 is TGCGCCAGCAGCCCTGGCGGGGGGCGGCCAGATACGCAGTATTTT.

Concerning this clone: The sample holds other DNA sequences that translate to the same CDR3. The chain has TRBV7-2 and TRBJ1-1; 9 nucleotides match TRBD1. CDR3 length: 15 amino acids. Germline V CDR1 and CDR2: SGHTA, FQGNSA. The J segment lost 1 base and the V segment lost 5 bases, leaving 5 bases of the junction unmatched. The CDR3 sequence is CASSPKTGGNTEAFF. The CDR3 DNA reads TGTGCCAGCAGCCCGAAGACAGGGGGGAACACTGAAGCTTTCTTT.

The chain uses TRBV7-2 and TRBJ2-5, with 10 bases aligning to TRBD1. Per germline, CDR1 SGHTA and CDR2 FQGNSA. V lost 5 bases and J lost 2; bases outside the gene matches: 5. CDR3 length equals 15 residues. CDR3 in DNA: TGTGCCAGCAGCCCTGGGACAGGGGTTCAAGAGACCCAGTACTTC. This sequence encodes CASSPGTGVQETQYF.